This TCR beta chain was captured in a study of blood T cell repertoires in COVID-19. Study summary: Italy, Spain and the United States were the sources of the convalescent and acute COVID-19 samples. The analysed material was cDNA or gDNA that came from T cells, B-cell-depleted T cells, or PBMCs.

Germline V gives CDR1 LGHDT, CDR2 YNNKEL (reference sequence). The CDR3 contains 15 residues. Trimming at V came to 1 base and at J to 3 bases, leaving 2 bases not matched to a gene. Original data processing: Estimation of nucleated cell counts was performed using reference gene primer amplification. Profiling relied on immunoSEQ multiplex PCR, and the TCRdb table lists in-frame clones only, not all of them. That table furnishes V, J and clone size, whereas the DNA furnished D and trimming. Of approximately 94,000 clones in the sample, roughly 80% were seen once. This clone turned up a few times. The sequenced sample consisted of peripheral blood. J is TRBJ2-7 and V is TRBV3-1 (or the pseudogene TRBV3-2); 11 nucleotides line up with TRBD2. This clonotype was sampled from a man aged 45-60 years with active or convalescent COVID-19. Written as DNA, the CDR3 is TGTGCCAGCAGCCAAGGACTAGCGGGACTCTACGAGCAGTACTTC. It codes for CASSQGLAGLYEQYF.